Included here is one TCR beta chain sequence, with context. Its antigen is currently unknown. This sample is part of a study of somatic mutations in cytotoxic T cells in rheumatoid arthritis. In the study overall: Each patient's diagnosis was followed right away by a blood draw (approximately 33 ml EDTA), before any treatment. In some cases, T-cell populations stained with V beta antibodies were flow-sorted at nearly 100% purity, and these included V beta1+ cells sequenced for TCRB. General study results and limits: The authors did not know the antigen targets of the expanded CD8+ clones.

The method was immunoSEQ multiplex PCR; TCRdb's version includes in-frame clones alone and lacks a portion of them. This sample has 1,300 to 1,500 clones, with about 80% found just once. This CDR3 spans 16 amino acids. Trimming took off 4 bases at V and 0 bases at J, with 15 bases between the two ends. Germline values: CDR1 SGHDN, CDR2 FVKESK. This clonotype was sampled from an adult with rheumatoid arthritis. Material: CD8+ T cells sorted from blood. The V call is TRBV14, the J call TRBJ2-5, with D uncertain. DNA for the CDR3: TGTGCCAGCAGCCTAGACCGGTGGATGTACCAAGAGACCCAGTACTTC. Protein sequence: CASSLDRWMYQETQYF.